The T cell receptor beta chain described here comes from a study of blood T cell repertoires in COVID-19. Overall study: The United States, Italy and Spain provided the acute and convalescent COVID-19 samples. PBMCs, B-cell-depleted T cells, or T cells were the source of the cDNA or gDNA that made up the material.

Original processing methods: Reference gene primer amplification gave estimated nucleated cell counts. The method was immunoSEQ multiplex PCR; TCRdb's version includes in-frame clones alone and lacks a portion of them. D and trimming were read from the DNA, whereas the V and J calls and clone size are those reported in that table. The sample consists of about 230,000 clones, around 85% of them appearing once. The length of the CDR3 is 16 residues. V was cut by 2 bases and J by 6 bases, with 14 bases left in between. Per germline, CDR1 SNHLY and CDR2 FYNNEI. The V gene is TRBV2, the J gene TRBJ1-6; D is possibly TRBD1 (6 bases). This clonotype originated in a woman aged 80 or over with acute or convalescent COVID-19. The sample comprised peripheral blood. The CDR3 nucleotides are TGTGCCAGCAGTGAATCTGGGGGAGGGGGTAATTCACCCCTCCACTTT. Protein sequence: CASSESGGGGNSPLHF.